This entry lists 9 T cell receptor beta chains sequenced from one sample in a study of cytomegalovirus exposure and HLA in healthy donors (dated by TCRdb to the late 2010s). Library creation used the immunoSEQ multiplex PCR assay. A mixture of 60 forward primers for TCR Vbeta segments and 13 reverse primers for TCR Jbeta segments was used in the multiplex PCR. TCRdb took over this immuneACCESS table, retaining in-frame rearrangements with V and J assigned. Such tables are incomplete; in checked studies, under half of the missing clones stem from an unresolved V gene, and the remainder is unexplained. The sample's table lists a count of some 110,000 clones. The ten biggest clones cover more than 0.8% of the sample. Sequences were obtained from PBMCs. The receptors derive from a man aged 18 to 29 in good health and CMV-seronegative.

This chain connects TRBV5-1 to TRBJ1-5; no reliable D call. The V gene lost 4 bases and the J gene lost 9 bases, with 17 bases spanning the gap. The CDR3 consists of 14 residues. Germline V gene data show CDR1 as SGHRS and CDR2 as YFSETQ. CDR3 DNA sequence: TGCGCCAGCAGCCCAGTAGGCGGGGAGCGGCCCCAGCATTTT. Amino acids: CASSPVGGERPQHF.

V is TRBV5-1 and J is TRBJ1-1; TRBD1 aligns across 9 bases. Losses at the gene ends were 4 bases for V and 7 bases for J; bases not matched to a gene: 5. This CDR3 region has 13 residues. Per germline, CDR1 SGHRS and CDR2 YFSETQ. Written as DNA, the CDR3 is TGCGCCAGCAGCCTGGGACAGGGTGGTGAAGCTTTCTTT. As protein: CASSLGQGGEAFF.

The gene calls are TRBV5-1 and TRBJ1-2; D perhaps matches TRBD1 (5 bases). From germline, CDR1 is SGHRS and CDR2 YFSETQ. V lost 1 base, J lost 3 bases, and 7 bases lay in between. The CDR3 runs to 13 residues. DNA for the CDR3: TGCGCCAGCAGCTTGCCGACAGACTATGGCTACACCTTC. This gives the protein CASSLPTDYGYTF.

The gene calls are TRBV28 and TRBJ2-5; D gene unclear. Germline V CDR1 and CDR2: MDHEN, SYDVKM. V was pared by 4 bases and J by 3 bases, with 15 bases between. This CDR3 is 15 amino acids long. The CDR3 region is CASSSPTTRKETQYF. In DNA form, the CDR3 reads TGTGCCAGCAGTTCGCCAACGACAAGAAAAGAGACCCAGTACTTC.

The chain has TRBV18 and TRBJ1-2, with no clear D. The CDR3 length is 17 residues. CDR1 KGHSH and CDR2 LQKENI come from the germline V gene. The V gene lost 2 bases and the J gene lost 3 bases, with 19 bases spanning the gap. The DNA for the CDR3 is TGTGCCAGCTCACCATTAGGTGGCCGACTCTTGGACTATGGCTACACCTTC. Translation: CASSPLGGRLLDYGYTF.

V gene TRBV11-2 combines with J gene TRBJ2-1, with TRBD1 matching 8 bases. The CDR3 loop spans 16 amino acids. Germline V gene lookup returns CDR1 SGHAT and CDR2 FQNNGV. J lost 4 bases, V lost 2 bases, and 7 bases had no gene match. CDR3 coding DNA: TGTGCCAGCAGCTTAAACCGGGACAGGAGATACAATGAGCAGTTCTTC. Protein product: CASSLNRDRRYNEQFF.

The chain carries TRBV4-1 and TRBJ2-2, with 8 bases lining up with TRBD2. This CDR3 is 16 amino acids long. CDR1 is MGHRA, CDR2 YSYEKL, per germline. Unmatched junction bases numbered 6, after V lost 2 bases and J lost 4 bases. The CDR3 reads CASSQSGLALTGELFF. The CDR3 bases are TGCGCCAGCAGCCAAAGCGGACTAGCACTCACCGGGGAGCTGTTTTTT.

The rearrangement joins TRBV2 to TRBJ1-4; D is ambiguous. In germline, CDR1 is SNHLY, CDR2 FYNNEI. CDR3 length equals 13 residues. V lost 6 bases to trimming and J lost 8 bases, with 13 bases between them. For the CDR3, the DNA is TGTGCCAGCAGGGGTCAGACTCGGGAAAAACTGTTTTTT. Protein: CASRGQTREKLFF.

The chain is built from TRBV6-4 and TRBJ1-2; 8 bases are shared with TRBD1. The CDR3 loop spans 13 amino acids. Germline trimming cut 9 bases from V and 9 bases from J; bases unmatched to any gene: 12. Germline assignment: CDR1 MRHNA and CDR2 SNTAGT. CDR3 protein: CARSPNRQGSYTF. CDR3 nucleotide sequence: TGTGCCAGAAGCCCTAATCGACAGGGGAGCTACACCTTC.